The TCR beta chain under discussion was sequenced for a study of T cells after yellow fever vaccination. As for the study in general: Those fractions that held only low numbers of cells were prepared using the SMART-Seq v4 Ultra Low Input RNA kit. Whole-study findings and limits: Primary-vaccination clones mostly resurfaced post-booster (just under 98% CD4, approximately 89% CD8).

TCR cDNA, made by 5'RACE template switching, carried an added universal primer site and UMIs. TCRdb used MiXCR to reprocess the 5' RACE reads, holding one entry per CDR3 protein. The table has some 250,000 distinct CDR3 sequences, around 7% seen once. The germline gives CDR1 MNHEY, CDR2 SMNVEV (reference sequence). This CDR3 has 15 amino acids. V dropped 7 bases and J dropped 0 bases, with 12 bases sitting between them. This clonotype was detected ten times or more. Its antigen remains unidentified. The material sequenced was CD4+ T cells sorted from PBMCs, taken 15 days after the yellow fever booster vaccination. This TCR came from a man aged 25-40 years who received the YFV17D yellow fever vaccine. The rearrangement uses TRBV27 and TRBJ2-2, with D maybe TRBD2 (5 bases). The DNA for the CDR3 is TGTGCCAGCACCCCGAGGGCCTCGAACACCGGGGAGCTGTTTTTT. Protein product: CASTPRASNTGELFF.